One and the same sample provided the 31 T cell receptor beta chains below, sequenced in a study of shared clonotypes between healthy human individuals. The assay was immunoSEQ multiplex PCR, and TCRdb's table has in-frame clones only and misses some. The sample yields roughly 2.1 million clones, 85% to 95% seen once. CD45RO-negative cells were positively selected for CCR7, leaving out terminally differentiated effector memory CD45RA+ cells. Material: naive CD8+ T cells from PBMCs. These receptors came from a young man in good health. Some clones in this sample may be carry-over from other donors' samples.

The CDR3 loop reads CASSPLTPEVGAQYF. The CDR3, as DNA: TGTGCCAGCAGTCCCCTGACGCCGGAGGTTGGGGCCCAGTACTTC. This rearrangement joins TRBV28 to TRBJ2-5; the D gene is possibly TRBD2 (5 bases). The V end was cut by 5 bases, the J end by 9 bases, with 22 bases between. The germline V gene has CDR1 MDHEN and CDR2 SYDVKM. The CDR3 has 15 residues.

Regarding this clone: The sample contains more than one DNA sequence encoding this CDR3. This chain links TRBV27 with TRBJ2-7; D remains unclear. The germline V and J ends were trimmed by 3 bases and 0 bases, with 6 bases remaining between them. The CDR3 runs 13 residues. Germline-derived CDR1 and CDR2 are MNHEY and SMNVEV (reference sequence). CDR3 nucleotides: TGTGCCAGCAGTTTTTCTTCCTCCTACGAGCAGTACTTC. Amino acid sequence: CASSFSSSYEQYF.

The DNA for the CDR3 is TGTGCCAGCAGCGATGGGAGGGCAGATACGCAGTATTTT. Encoded protein: CASSDGRADTQYF. The chain joins TRBV6-5 to TRBJ2-3; 7 bases line up with TRBD2. The V gene's germline CDR1 is MNHEY and CDR2 SVGAGI. CDR3 size: 13 residues. Germline trimming cut 6 bases from V and 4 bases from J; bases unmatched to any gene: 4.

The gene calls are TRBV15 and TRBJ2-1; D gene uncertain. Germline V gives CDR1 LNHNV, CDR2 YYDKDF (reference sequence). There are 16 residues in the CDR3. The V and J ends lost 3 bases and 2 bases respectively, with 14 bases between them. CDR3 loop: CATSSNTQQAYNEQFF. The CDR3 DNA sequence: TGTGCCACCAGCAGCAACACACAGCAGGCCTACAATGAGCAGTTCTTC.

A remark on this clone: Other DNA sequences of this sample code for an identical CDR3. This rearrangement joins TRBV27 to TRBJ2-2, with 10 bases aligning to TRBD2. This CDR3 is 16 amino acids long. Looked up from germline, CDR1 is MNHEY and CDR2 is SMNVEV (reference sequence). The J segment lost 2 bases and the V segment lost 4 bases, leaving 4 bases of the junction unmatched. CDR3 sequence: CASSSWTSGNTGELFF. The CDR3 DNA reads TGTGCCAGCAGTTCCTGGACTAGCGGCAACACCGGGGAGCTGTTTTTT.

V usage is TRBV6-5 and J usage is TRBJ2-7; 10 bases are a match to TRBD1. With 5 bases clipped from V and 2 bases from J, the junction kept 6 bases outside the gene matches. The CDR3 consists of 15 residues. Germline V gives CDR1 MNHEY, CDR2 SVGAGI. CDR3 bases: TGTGCCAGCAGTCTCCGGGGACAGGGGACCTACGAGCAGTACTTC. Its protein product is CASSLRGQGTYEQYF.

CDR3 nucleotide sequence: TGTGCCAGCAGCCCAAGCGGTGACCCCGGTAGCAATCAGCCCCAGCATTTT. This encodes CASSPSGDPGSNQPQHF. The chain carries TRBV9 and TRBJ1-5; no definite D call. V was shortened by 4 bases and J by 0 bases, with 17 bases between the two germline ends. The CDR3 is made up of 17 amino acids. From germline, CDR1 is SGDLS and CDR2 YYNGEE.

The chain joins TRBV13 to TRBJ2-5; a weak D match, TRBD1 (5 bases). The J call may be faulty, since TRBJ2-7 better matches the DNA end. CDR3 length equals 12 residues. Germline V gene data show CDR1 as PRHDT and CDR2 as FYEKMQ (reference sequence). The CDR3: CASSTDSYEQYF. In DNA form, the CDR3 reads TGTGCCAGCAGCACCGACAGCTACGAGCAGTACTTC.

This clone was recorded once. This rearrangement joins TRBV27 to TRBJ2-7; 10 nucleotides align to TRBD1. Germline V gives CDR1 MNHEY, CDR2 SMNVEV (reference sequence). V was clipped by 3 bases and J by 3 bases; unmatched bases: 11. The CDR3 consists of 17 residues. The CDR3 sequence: CASSFLVGQGPYYEQYF. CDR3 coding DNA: TGTGCCAGCAGTTTCCTCGTGGGACAGGGGCCCTACTACGAGCAGTACTTC.

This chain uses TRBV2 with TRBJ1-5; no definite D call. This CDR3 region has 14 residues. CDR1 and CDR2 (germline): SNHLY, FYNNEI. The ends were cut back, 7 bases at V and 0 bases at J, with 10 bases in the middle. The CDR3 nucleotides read TGTGCCAGCACCCCAGGCTATAGCAATCAGCCCCAGCATTTT. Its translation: CASTPGYSNQPQHF. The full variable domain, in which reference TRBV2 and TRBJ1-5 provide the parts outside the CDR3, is EPEVTQTPSHQVTQMGQEVILRCVPISNHLYFYWYRQILGQKVEFLVSFYNNEISEKSEIFDDQFSVERPDGSNFTLKIRSTKLEDSAMYFCASTPGYSNQPQHFGDGTRLSIL.

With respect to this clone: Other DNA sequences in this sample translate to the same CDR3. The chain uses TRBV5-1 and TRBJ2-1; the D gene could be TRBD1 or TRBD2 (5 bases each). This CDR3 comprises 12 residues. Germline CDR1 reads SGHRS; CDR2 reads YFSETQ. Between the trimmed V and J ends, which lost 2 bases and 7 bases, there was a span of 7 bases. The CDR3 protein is CASSFWGNEQFF. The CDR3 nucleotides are TGCGCCAGCAGCTTCTGGGGGAATGAGCAGTTCTTC. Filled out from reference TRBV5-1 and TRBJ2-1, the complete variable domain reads KAGVTQTPRYLIKTRGQQVTLSCSPISGHRSVSWYQQTPGQGLQFLFEYFSETQRNKGNFPGRFSGRQFSNSRSEMNVSTLELGDSALYLCASSFWGNEQFFGPGTRLTVL.

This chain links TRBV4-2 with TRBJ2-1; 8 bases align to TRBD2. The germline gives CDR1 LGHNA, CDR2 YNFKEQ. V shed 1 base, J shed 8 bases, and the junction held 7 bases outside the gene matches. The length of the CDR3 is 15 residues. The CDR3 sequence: CASSQAIGGVYEQFF. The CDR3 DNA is TGTGCCAGCAGCCAAGCCATCGGGGGGGTGTATGAGCAGTTCTTC.

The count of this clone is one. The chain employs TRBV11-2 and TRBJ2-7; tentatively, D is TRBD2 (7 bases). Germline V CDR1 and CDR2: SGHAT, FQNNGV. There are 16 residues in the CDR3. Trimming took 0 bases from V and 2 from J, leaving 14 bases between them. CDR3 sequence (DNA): TGTGCCAGCAGCTTAGAAAGCGGGGCAGGGGCCTACGAGCAGTACTTC. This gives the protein CASSLESGAGAYEQYF.

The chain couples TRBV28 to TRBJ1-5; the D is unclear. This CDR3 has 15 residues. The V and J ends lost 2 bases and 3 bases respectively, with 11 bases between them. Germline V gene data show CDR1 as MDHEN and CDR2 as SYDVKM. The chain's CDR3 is CASSLVRHPNQPQHF. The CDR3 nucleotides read TGTGCCAGCAGTTTAGTCAGGCACCCCAATCAGCCCCAGCATTTT.

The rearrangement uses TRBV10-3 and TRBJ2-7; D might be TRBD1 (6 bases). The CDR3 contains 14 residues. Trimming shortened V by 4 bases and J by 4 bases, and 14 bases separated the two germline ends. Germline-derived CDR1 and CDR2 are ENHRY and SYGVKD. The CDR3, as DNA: TGTGCCATCAGTGTGATGGGGGCGCAGTACGAGCAGTACTTC. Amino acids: CAISVMGAQYEQYF.

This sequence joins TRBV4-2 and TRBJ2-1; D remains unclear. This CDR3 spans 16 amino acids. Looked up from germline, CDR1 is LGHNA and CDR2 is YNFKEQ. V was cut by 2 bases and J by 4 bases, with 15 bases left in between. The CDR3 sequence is CASSQTPHAVYNEQFF. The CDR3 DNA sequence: TGTGCCAGCAGCCAAACCCCTCACGCGGTTTACAATGAGCAGTTCTTC.

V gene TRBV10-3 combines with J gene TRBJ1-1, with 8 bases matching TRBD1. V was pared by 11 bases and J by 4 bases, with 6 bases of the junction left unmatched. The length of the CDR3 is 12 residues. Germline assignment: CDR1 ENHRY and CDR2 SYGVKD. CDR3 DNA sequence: TGTGCCGCTAAGACAGGGGTCACTGAAGCTTTCTTT. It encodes CAAKTGVTEAFF.

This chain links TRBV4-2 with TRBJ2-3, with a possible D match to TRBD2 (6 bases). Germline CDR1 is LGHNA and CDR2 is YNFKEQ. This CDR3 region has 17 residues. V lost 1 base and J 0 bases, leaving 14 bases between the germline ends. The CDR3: CASSQVRRDRSTDTQYF. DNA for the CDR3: TGTGCCAGCAGCCAAGTTAGGAGGGATAGAAGCACAGATACGCAGTATTTT.

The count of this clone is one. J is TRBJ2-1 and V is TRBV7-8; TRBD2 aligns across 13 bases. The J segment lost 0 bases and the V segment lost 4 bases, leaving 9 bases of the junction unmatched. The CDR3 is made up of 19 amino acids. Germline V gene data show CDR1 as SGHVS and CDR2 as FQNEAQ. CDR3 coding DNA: TGTGCCAGCAGCTCAGGACTAGCGGGAGCAAGTGACTCCTACAATGAGCAGTTCTTC. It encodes CASSSGLAGASDSYNEQFF.

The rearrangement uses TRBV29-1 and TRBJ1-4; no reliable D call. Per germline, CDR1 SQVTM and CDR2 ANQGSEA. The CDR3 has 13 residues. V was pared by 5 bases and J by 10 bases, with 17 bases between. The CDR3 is CSVSDLNSAKLFF. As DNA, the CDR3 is TGCAGCGTTTCAGACCTAAATTCGGCAAAACTGTTTTTT.

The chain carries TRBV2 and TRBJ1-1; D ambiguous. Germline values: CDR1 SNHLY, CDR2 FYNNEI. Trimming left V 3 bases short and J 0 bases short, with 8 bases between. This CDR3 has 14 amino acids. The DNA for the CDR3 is TGTGCCAGCAGTGACCCCCTTATGAACACTGAAGCTTTCTTT. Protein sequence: CASSDPLMNTEAFF.

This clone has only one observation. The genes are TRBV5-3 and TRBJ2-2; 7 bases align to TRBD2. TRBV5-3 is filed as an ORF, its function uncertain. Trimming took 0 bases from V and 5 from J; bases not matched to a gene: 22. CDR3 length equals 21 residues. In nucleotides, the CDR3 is TGTGCCAGAAGCTTGGGAGGCCGGGCTCGTAAGGGCGGGAGATTTACCGGGGAGCTGTTTTTT. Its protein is CARSLGGRARKGGRFTGELFF.

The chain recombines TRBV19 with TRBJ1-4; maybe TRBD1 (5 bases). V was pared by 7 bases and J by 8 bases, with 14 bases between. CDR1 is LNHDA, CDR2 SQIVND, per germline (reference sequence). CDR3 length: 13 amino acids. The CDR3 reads CASMGQVGEKLFF. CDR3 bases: TGTGCCAGTATGGGGCAGGTGGGGGAAAAACTGTTTTTT.

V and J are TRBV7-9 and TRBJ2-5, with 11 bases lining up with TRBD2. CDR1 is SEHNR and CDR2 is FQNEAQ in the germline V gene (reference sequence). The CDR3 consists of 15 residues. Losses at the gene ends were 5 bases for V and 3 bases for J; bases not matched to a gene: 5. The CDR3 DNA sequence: TGTGCCAGCAGCGAAGGGACTAGCGGAGAAGAGACCCAGTACTTC. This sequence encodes CASSEGTSGEETQYF.

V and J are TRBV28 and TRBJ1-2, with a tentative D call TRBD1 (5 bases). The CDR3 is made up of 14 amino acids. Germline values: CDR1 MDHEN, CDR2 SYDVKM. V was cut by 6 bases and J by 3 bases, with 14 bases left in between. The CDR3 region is CASRHTGADYGYTF. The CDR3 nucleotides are TGTGCCAGCAGGCATACAGGAGCGGACTATGGCTACACCTTC.

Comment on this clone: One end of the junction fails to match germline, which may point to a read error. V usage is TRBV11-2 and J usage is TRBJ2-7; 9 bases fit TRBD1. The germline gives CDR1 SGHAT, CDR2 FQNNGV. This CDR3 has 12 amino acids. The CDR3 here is CASSAGDREGSF. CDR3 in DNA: TGTGCCAGCAGCGCCGGGGACAGGGAAGGATCCTTC.

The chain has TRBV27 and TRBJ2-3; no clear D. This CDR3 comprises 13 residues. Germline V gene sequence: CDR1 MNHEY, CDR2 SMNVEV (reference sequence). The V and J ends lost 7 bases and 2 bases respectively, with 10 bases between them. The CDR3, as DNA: TGTGCCAGCACCCCCCCAAACACAGATACGCAGTATTTT. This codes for CASTPPNTDTQYF.

CDR3 nucleotides: TGTGCCAGCAGCTTACCGGACGGGGTGTTGGGAGAGACCCAGTACTTC. Translating it yields CASSLPDGVLGETQYF. This rearrangement joins TRBV7-8 to TRBJ2-5, with D possibly TRBD2 on 5 matching bases. The germline V gene has CDR1 SGHVS and CDR2 FQNEAQ. The CDR3 consists of 16 residues. V was trimmed by 2 bases and J by 4 bases, leaving 17 bases between them.

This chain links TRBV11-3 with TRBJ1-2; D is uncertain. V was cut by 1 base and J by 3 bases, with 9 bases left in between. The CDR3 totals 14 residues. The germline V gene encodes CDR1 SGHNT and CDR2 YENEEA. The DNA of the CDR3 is TGTGCCAGCAGCTTAGTGAGGGATTACTATGGCTACACCTTC. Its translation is CASSLVRDYYGYTF.

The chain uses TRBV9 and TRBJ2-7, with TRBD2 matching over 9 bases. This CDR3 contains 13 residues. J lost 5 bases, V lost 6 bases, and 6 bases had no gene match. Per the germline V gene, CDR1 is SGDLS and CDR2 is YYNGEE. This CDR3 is CASNSGSIDEQYF. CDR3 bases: TGTGCCAGCAATAGCGGGAGTATCGACGAGCAGTACTTC.

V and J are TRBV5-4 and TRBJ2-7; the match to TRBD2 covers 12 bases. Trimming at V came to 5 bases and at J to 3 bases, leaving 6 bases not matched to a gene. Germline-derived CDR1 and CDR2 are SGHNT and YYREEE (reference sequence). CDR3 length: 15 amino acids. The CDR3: CASRAGTSGHYEQYF. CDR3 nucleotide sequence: TGTGCCAGCAGAGCCGGGACTAGCGGGCACTACGAGCAGTACTTC.